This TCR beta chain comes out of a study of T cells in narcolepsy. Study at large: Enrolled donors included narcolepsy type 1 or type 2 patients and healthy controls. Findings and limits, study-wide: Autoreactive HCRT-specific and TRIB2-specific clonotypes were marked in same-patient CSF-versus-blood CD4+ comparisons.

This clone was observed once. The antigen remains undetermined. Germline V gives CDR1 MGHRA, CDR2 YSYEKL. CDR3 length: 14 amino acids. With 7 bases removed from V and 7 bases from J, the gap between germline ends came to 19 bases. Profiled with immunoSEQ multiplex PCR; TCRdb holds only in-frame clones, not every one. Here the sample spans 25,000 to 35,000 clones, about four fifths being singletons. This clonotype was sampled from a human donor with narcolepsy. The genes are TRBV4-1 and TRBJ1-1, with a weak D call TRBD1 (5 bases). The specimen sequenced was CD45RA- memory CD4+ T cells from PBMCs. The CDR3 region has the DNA TGCGCCAGCATGCGTCAGGGACTGTTAGATGAAGCTTTCTTT. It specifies CASMRQGLLDEAFF.